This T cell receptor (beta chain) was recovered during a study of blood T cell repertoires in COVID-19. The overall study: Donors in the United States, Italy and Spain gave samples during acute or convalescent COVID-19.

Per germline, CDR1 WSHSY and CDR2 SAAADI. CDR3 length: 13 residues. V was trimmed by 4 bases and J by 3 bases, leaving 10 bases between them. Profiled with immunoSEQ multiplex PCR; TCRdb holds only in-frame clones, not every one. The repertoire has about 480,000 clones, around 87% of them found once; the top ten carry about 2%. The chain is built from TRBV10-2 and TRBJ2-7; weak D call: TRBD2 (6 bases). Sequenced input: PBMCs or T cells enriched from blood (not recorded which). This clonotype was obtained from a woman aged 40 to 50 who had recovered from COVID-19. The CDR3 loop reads CASSVGGNYEQYF. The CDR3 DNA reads TGCGCCAGCAGTGTCGGGGGAAACTACGAGCAGTACTTC.